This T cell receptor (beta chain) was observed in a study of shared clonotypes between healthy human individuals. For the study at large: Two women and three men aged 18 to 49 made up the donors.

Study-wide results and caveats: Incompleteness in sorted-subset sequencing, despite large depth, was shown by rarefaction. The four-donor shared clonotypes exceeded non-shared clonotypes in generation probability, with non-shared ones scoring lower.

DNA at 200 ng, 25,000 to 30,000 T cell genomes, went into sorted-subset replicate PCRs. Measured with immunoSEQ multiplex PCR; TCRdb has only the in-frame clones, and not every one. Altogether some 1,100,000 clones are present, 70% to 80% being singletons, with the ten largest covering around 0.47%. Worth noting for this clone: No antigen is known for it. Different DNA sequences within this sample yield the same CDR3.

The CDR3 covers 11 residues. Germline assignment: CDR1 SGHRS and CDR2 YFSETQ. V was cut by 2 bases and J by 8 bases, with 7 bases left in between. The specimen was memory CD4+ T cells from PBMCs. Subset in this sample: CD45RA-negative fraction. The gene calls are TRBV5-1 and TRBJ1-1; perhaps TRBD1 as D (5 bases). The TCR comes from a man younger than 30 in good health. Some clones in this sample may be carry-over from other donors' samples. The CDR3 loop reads CASSLTGEAFF. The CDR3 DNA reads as TGCGCCAGCAGCTTAACAGGAGAAGCTTTCTTT.